The sequence of this T cell receptor beta chain was determined in a study of OX40 agonist ivuxolimab in advanced cancers. Turning to the study itself: Hepatocellular carcinoma, melanoma, renal cell or head and neck cancer occurred in dose-escalation patients. Cohort: about 82% men, mean age approximately 66, aged about 23 to 80.

A few counts support this clone. Its antigen is undetermined. Profiling relied on immunoSEQ multiplex PCR, and the TCRdb table lists in-frame clones only, not all of them. The repertoire holds tens of thousands of clones, with about 84% as singletons. Samples were taken at baseline and on day 1 of cycles 4 and 7. Notes on the study in general: Expanded peripheral T cell antigen specificity was not determined.

The specimen comprised CD4+ or CD8+ T cells sorted from blood, sampled in a trial of the OX40 agonist ivuxolimab. This TCR was recovered from an adult with an advanced solid tumor such as melanoma, head and neck, liver or kidney cancer.

In nucleotides, the CDR3 is TGTGCCAGCAGTTTAACCCGCCCCGGACTAGCTGGGGAGACCCAGTACTTC. Translation gives CASSLTRPGLAGETQYF. V usage is TRBV27 and J usage is TRBJ2-5, with TRBD2 matching over 8 bases. Germline V gene sequence: CDR1 MNHEY, CDR2 SMNVEV (reference sequence). This CDR3 has 17 residues. With V trimmed by 2 bases and J by 5 bases, 13 bases remained unmatched.